Below, 8 T cell receptor beta chains from the same sample are listed, as sequenced in a study of T cells in localized non-small cell lung cancer. Using immunoSEQ multiplex PCR, the repertoire was profiled, and TCRdb retains in-frame clones only, with some absent. The repertoire includes fewer than 4,000 clones, under 25% of them detected once, and 8.5% to 10% sits in the top ten. The sequencing here drew on lung tumor tissue, taken before any cancer treatment. Receptors were obtained from a woman aged 40-75 years with stage I lung adenocarcinoma.

In this sample, this clone is medium-sized. The genes are TRBV6-8 and TRBJ2-5, with 11 bases aligning to TRBD2. Germline CDR1 and CDR2: MNHGY and SAAAGT. The CDR3 is made up of 15 amino acids. After removal of 5 bases from V and 3 bases from J, the junction contained 5 bases not matched to a gene. CDR3 nucleotides: TGTGCCAGCAGTCCTCCGACTAGCGGGAAAGAGACCCAGTACTTC. Its translation is CASSPPTSGKETQYF.

By proportion, this clone is medium-sized. J is TRBJ1-1 and V is TRBV11-3, with D perhaps matching TRBD1 (6 bases). Trimming cost V 3 bases and J 7 bases, with 18 bases left between them. The CDR3 runs to 15 residues. Germline V gives CDR1 SGHNT, CDR2 YENEEA. In DNA, the CDR3 is TGTGCCAGCAGCTTGGCAGTGACAGGAACCAATGAAGCTTTCTTT. It specifies CASSLAVTGTNEAFF.

This clone was counted only a few times. The V call is TRBV11-3, the J call TRBJ2-2; 12 bases align to TRBD2. Germline lookup yields CDR1 SGHNT and CDR2 YENEEA. Trimming cost V 5 bases and J 4 bases; bases outside gene matches: 5. CDR3 length: 16 residues. In DNA, the CDR3 is TGTGCCAGCAGCCCCCCGGGACTAGCGGGCACCGGGGAGCTGTTTTTT. Protein: CASSPPGLAGTGELFF.

A few counts support this clone. This chain uses TRBV6-8 with TRBJ2-1; 7 bases align to TRBD1. This CDR3 is 16 amino acids long. Trimming took 1 base from V and 3 from J; bases not matched to a gene: 6. In germline, CDR1 is MNHGY, CDR2 SAAAGT. The chain's CDR3 is CASSYLTTGYYNEQFF. The DNA for the CDR3 is TGTGCCAGCAGTTACTTGACGACAGGGTACTACAATGAGCAGTTCTTC.

Judged by abundance, this clone is medium-sized. The chain uses TRBV9 and TRBJ1-6, with TRBD1 matching 7 bases. V trimming: 3 bases; J trimming: 10 bases; junction bases outside the gene matches: 16. Germline CDR1 and CDR2: SGDLS and YYNGEE. This CDR3 has 17 residues. In nucleotides, the CDR3 is TGTGCCAGCAGCGACCGACAGGGTGTAACTTCTTGGTCACCCCTCCACTTT. Protein sequence: CASSDRQGVTSWSPLHF.

This chain joins TRBV9 and TRBJ1-2; D gene unclear. The germline V and J ends were trimmed by 5 bases and 4 bases, with 15 bases remaining between them. CDR3 size: 14 residues. Germline values: CDR1 SGDLS, CDR2 YYNGEE. The CDR3 region has the DNA TGTGCCAGCAGAACCGGGATCCAGCTCTATGGCTACACCTTC. Amino acids: CASRTGIQLYGYTF.

This clone has more than one count but fewer than ten. The genes are TRBV6-8 and TRBJ1-1, with TRBD1 as a possible D gene (6 bases). Germline CDR1 is MNHGY and CDR2 is SAAAGT. V was shortened by 2 bases and J by 0 bases, with 7 bases between the two germline ends. The CDR3 is made up of 14 amino acids. Here the CDR3 DNA reads TGTGCCAGCAGTTACCAGGGGATGAACACTGAAGCTTTCTTT. Its protein is CASSYQGMNTEAFF.

The rearrangement joins TRBV11-3 to TRBJ1-2, with 8 bases that match TRBD1. Per germline, CDR1 SGHNT and CDR2 YENEEA. Trimming removed 5 bases from V and 4 bases from J; junction bases left unmatched: 12. The CDR3 has 16 residues. The CDR3 nucleotides are TGTGCCAGCAGCCCACGCCAGGGGGCGCCGGGCTATGGCTACACCTTC. It codes for CASSPRQGAPGYGYTF.